These 10 T cell receptor beta chains share one sample of origin, sequenced in a study of tumor-infiltrating lymphocytes in primary liver carcinoma. cDNA specific to TCR beta was made from approximately 0.55 ug of total RNA, with a constant-region primer employed for priming. Construction of TCR beta libraries relied on three successive nested multiplex PCR rounds employing slightly modified ARM-PCR. With TRBV1-TRBV30 forward primers and a C-beta reverse primer, the first two PCR rounds were run for approximately 10 cycles each. TCRdb recomputed calls from the multiplex PCR reads with MiXCR, one row per CDR3 protein. The sample consists of over 250,000 distinct CDR3 sequences, more than 55% of them appearing once. Unsorted whole blood yielded the blood RNA, and germline DNA was also extracted. Sequencing input: peripheral blood. Source of these receptors: a woman aged 30 to 39 with primary liver carcinoma and hepatitis B virus infection.

This clonotype was counted at least ten times. The gene calls are TRBV11-3 and TRBJ2-1; 12 bases fit TRBD2. Germline V gene sequence: CDR1 SGHNT, CDR2 YENEEA. V trimming: 1 base; J trimming: 7 bases; junction bases outside the gene matches: 20. CDR3 length: 21 residues. The CDR3 DNA follows: TGTGCCAGCAGCTTAGCCCCGCTTCCATCATTACTAGCGGGAGGTTTTAATGAGCAGTTCTTC. It encodes CASSLAPLPSLLAGGFNEQFF.

Only one count was recorded for this clonotype. A read error may produce the germline difference seen at one junction end. The V gene is TRBV11-2, the J gene TRBJ2-3, with 7 bases identical to TRBD2. Germline CDR1 and CDR2: SGHAT and FQNNGV. This CDR3 is built from 13 residues. For the CDR3, the DNA is TGTTCCAGCAGCGGAACTAGCGCAGATACGCAGTATTTT. It is translated as CSSSGTSADTQYF.

On this clonotype itself: One base away lies a much larger clone, so this may be a sequencing read error. The chain recombines TRBV29-1 with TRBJ1-2, with D maybe TRBD1 (6 bases). Per the germline V gene, CDR1 is SQVTM and CDR2 is ANQGSEA. The CDR3 loop spans 11 amino acids. The germline V and J ends were trimmed by 7 bases and 4 bases, with 10 bases remaining between them. CDR3 in DNA: TGCAGCGCGGACAGTGCCTATGGCTACACCTTC. It translates to CSADSAYGYTF.

The chain is built from TRBV12-3 or TRBV12-4 and TRBJ2-1; D remains ambiguous. The CDR3 spans 13 residues. The V gene lost 3 bases and the J gene lost 9 bases, with 12 bases spanning the gap. For the CDR3, the DNA is TGTGCCAGCAGTTTTAACCTCATCAGTGAGCAGTTCTTC. Amino acids: CASSFNLISEQFF.

This clonotype was counted many times. The chain combines TRBV12-3 or TRBV12-4 with TRBJ2-3; D is uncertain. The length of the CDR3 is 16 residues. Trimming removed 2 bases from V and 0 bases from J, with 12 bases in between. The CDR3 spells CASSLLVVQSTDTQYF. The CDR3 nucleotides read TGTGCCAGCAGTTTATTGGTGGTTCAAAGCACAGATACGCAGTATTTT.

Comment on this clonotype: Since a much larger clone is just one base distant, this may be a read error. The V gene is TRBV4-2, the J gene TRBJ1-5, with no clear D. The germline V gene has CDR1 LGHNA and CDR2 YNFKEQ. CDR3 size: 13 residues. The DNA of the CDR3 is TGTGCCAACAGCCAAGACCGCCGGCAGCCCCAGCATTTT. Translation gives CANSQDRRQPQHF.

This clonotype was picked up one time. It may be a read error: a sequence one base away is much more abundant. This rearrangement joins TRBV6-5 to TRBJ2-1, with D possibly being TRBD1 (6 bases). CDR1 and CDR2 from the germline V gene are MNHEY and SVGAGI. The V end lost 5 bases, the J end lost 12 bases, and 17 bases lay between the germline ends. The CDR3 extends over 13 amino acids. As DNA, the CDR3 is TGTGCCAGCAGTGACGGAGAGGGGGTGGGGCAGTTCTTC. Translation: CASSDGEGVGQFF.

Many counts were recorded for this clonotype. This chain joins TRBV6-2 or TRBV6-3 and TRBJ2-7; D might be TRBD2 (6 bases). Per the germline V gene, CDR1 is MNHEY and CDR2 is SVGEGT. There are 15 residues in the CDR3. Between the trimmed V and J ends, which lost 2 bases and 2 bases, there was a span of 13 bases. This CDR3 reads CASSYAGTIPYEQYF. For the CDR3, the DNA is TGTGCCAGCAGTTACGCGGGAACAATCCCCTACGAGCAGTACTTC.

This clonotype was detected ten times or more. The chain links TRBV4-3 to TRBJ2-7; a weak D match, TRBD1 (6 bases). CDR1 is LGHNA and CDR2 is YSLEER in the germline V gene. V shed 0 bases and J shed 2 bases, with 14 bases lying between them. The CDR3 loop spans 16 amino acids. This CDR3 reads CASSQDPRTAAYEQYF. Written as DNA, the CDR3 is TGCGCCAGCAGCCAAGATCCTAGGACAGCTGCCTACGAGCAGTACTTC.

This clonotype was observed many times. The rearrangement links TRBV6-2 or TRBV6-3 to TRBJ2-3, with no clear D. The CDR3 sequence is 14 residues long. Trimming removed 2 bases from V and 2 bases from J, with 8 bases in between. The V gene's germline CDR1 is MNHEY and CDR2 SVGEGT. The DNA of the CDR3 is TGTGCCAGCAGTTACACCACCAACACAGATACGCAGTATTTT. Translation: CASSYTTNTDTQYF.